This T cell receptor (beta chain) originates from a study of cytomegalovirus exposure and HLA in healthy donors listed by TCRdb under 2017. Describing the broader study: A later analysis indicated that the 120 or so validation repertoires were generated on the platform also employed for the 700 or so repertoires of the first cohort. The study aimed to test whether cataloging public T cell receptors could reveal signatures of past pathogen exposure. Besides the first cohort of around 670 subjects, a separate validation cohort made up of 120 different subjects was used. The study combined high-throughput TCR immunosequencing, statistical association of individual TCRs with disease status, and machine learning to predict cytomegalovirus infection status. The investigation overall reported the following: Subsequent analysis determined that TCRs grouped into clusters in the first cohort also showed a tendency toward co-occurrence across the 90 to 150 validation repertoires, and approximately 94% of cluster scores exceeded 0. While some public TCRs were present in many individuals, most TCR sequences turned up only very rarely across donors. In vitro tests confirmed that a few of the cytomegalovirus-associated TCR beta chains recognize cytomegalovirus antigens. The validation cohort had no HLA typing available for a later analysis, so co-occurrence within that cohort was assessed over all 130 or so repertoires. It was suggested by the authors that the approach could potentially be generalized to other disease states and immunological phenotypes. A total of fewer than 200 TCR beta chains were listed by the study as associated with cytomegalovirus. The classifier was reported to diagnose cytomegalovirus status with high specificity and sensitivity in both the original cohort and the validation cohort.

Notes on this clone: No cognate antigen has been identified for it. Base qualities were left out, and no much larger clone turns up one base away.

Separate from the approximately 700-subject first cohort, the validation cohort of 95 to 150 subjects was the group to which the donors belonged. The CDR3, cysteine through phenylalanine, is 14 amino acids long. CDR3 DNA only is kept here, 42 bases in frame from base 1. For CDR1 and CDR2, the germline V gene lists SGHDT and YYEEEE. The V end gives up 5 bases and the J end 7 bases, leaving 11 bases in the junction not matched to a gene. The library was produced with the immunoSEQ multiplex PCR assay. Turning to the authors' computational methods: To diagnose cytomegalovirus status from the catalog of TCR beta chain sequences, a statistical classification framework was built. TCRdb limited this immuneACCESS table to in-frame rearrangements with V and J called. A share of clones is missing; checked studies link under half to unresolved V genes, and the rest is unexplained. The DNA was the basis for D and trimming; V, J and clone size are from that table. Recorded for this sample are more than 250,000 clones; 86% of them occurred a single time. The top ten constitute under 0.85% of the sample.

The material sequenced was PBMCs. The receptor chain draws on TRBV5-6 and TRBJ2-7; TRBD2 matches 8 bases in the middle. This receptor was identified in a young woman in good health and CMV-seronegative. Here the CDR3 is given as CASRSLAAMREQYF. The bases are TGTGCCAGCAGATCACTAGCGGCAATGAGGGAGCAGTACTTC. Reference TRBV5-6 and TRBJ2-7 genes cover what lies past the CDR3, so the full variable domain is DAGVTQSPTHLIKTRGQQVTLRCSPKSGHDTVSWYQQALGQGPQFIFQYYEEEERQRGNFPDRFSGHQFPNYSSELNVNALLLGDSALYLCASRSLAAMREQYFGPGTRLTVT.